This T cell receptor beta chain was documented in a study of regulatory T cells in long-lasting Graves disease. Whole-study findings and limits: Repertoires from persistent disease leaned toward TRBV28, TRBJ1-2 and TRBJ2-5. Those with persistent Graves' had less TCR diversity than newly diagnosed patients.

The CDR3 length is 12 residues. The germline V gene encodes CDR1 MNHNS and CDR2 SASEGT. The germline V and J ends were trimmed by 8 bases and 2 bases, with 9 bases remaining between them. Specified time point: persistent/refractory GD, antithyroid drugs over 5 years with positive TRAb. PBMC-extracted RNA yielded the TCR library. CDR3 regions were amplified by Arm-PCR using iRepertoire HTBI primers to build TCR beta libraries. TCRdb independently ran MiXCR on the multiplex PCR reads; one entry per CDR3 protein. The sample holds roughly 500,000 distinct CDR3 sequences, 20% to 25% seen once. In this sample, this clonotype turned up many times. The antigen is not known.

This material consisted of peripheral blood mononuclear cells (PBMCs), taken when the disease was refractory, from a patient treated with antithyroid drugs. This rearrangement joins TRBV6-1 to TRBJ1-2; D unresolved. This receptor was obtained from a female donor with Graves disease. CDR3 amino acids: CASSFQNYGYTF. Written as DNA, the CDR3 is TGTGCCAGCTCCTTTCAGAACTATGGCTACACCTTC.